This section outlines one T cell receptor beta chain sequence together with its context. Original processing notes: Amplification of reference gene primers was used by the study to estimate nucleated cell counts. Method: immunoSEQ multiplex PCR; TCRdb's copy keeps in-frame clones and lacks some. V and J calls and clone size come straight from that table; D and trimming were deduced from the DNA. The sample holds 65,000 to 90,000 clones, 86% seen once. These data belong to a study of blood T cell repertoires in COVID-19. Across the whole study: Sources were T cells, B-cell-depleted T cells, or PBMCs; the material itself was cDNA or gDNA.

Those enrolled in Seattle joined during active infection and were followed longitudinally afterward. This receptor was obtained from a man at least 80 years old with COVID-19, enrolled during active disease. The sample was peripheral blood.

The CDR3 coding sequence is TGTGCCAGCAGCCAAAGCGGGGGCACAGATACGCAGTATTTT. It is translated as CASSQSGGTDTQYF. The chain is built from TRBV7-6 and TRBJ2-3; 7 nucleotides align to TRBD2. There are 14 residues in the CDR3. CDR1 and CDR2 from the germline V gene are SGHVS and FNYEAQ. V gave up 5 bases and J gave up 1 base; unmatched junction bases: 3.